These 20 T cell receptor beta chains originate from one sample sequenced in a study of control samples from healthy donors and cancer patients. Profiling relied on immunoSEQ multiplex PCR, and the TCRdb table lists in-frame clones only, not all of them. The data hold 100,000 to 150,000 clones, with over 75% observed a single time. Specimen: blood. These receptors came from a middle-aged man in good health.

The chain couples TRBV13 to TRBJ1-1; TRBD1 aligns across 7 bases. The CDR3 is 14 amino acids. Germline V gene data show CDR1 as PRHDT and CDR2 as FYEKMQ (reference sequence). J lost 1 base, V lost 6 bases, and 5 bases had no gene match. The CDR3 nucleotides read TGTGCCAGCAGGCTTCGGGACAGGAACACTGAAGCTTTCTTT. As protein: CASRLRDRNTEAFF.

The chain recombines TRBV11-2 with TRBJ2-7; 13 bases agree with TRBD2. CDR1 is SGHAT and CDR2 is FQNNGV in the germline V gene. The CDR3 is 16 residues long. Trimming took 5 bases from V and 0 from J; bases not matched to a gene: 4. The chain's CDR3 is CASSRTSGGGSYEQYF. In DNA, the CDR3 is TGTGCCAGCAGCCGTACTAGCGGGGGGGGCTCCTACGAGCAGTACTTC.

This chain links TRBV5-1 with TRBJ1-2; TRBD1 agrees at 7 bases. V was pared by 0 bases and J by 8 bases, with 7 bases of the junction left unmatched. The CDR3 sequence is 14 residues long. Per germline, CDR1 SGHRS and CDR2 YFSETQ. CDR3: CASSLAGGQKGYTF. CDR3 coding DNA: TGCGCCAGCAGCTTGGCCGGGGGACAGAAAGGCTACACCTTC. The variable domain in full, with the rest retrieved from reference TRBV5-1 and TRBJ1-2, is KAGVTQTPRYLIKTRGQQVTLSCSPISGHRSVSWYQQTPGQGLQFLFEYFSETQRNKGNFPGRFSGRQFSNSRSEMNVSTLELGDSALYLCASSLAGGQKGYTFGSGTRLTVV.

The rearrangement links TRBV23-1 to TRBJ1-5; TRBD1 agrees at 9 bases. TRBV23-1 is treated as an ORF (open reading frame) with a function not yet certain. Trimming at V came to 3 bases and at J to 1 base, leaving 4 bases not matched to a gene. CDR3 size: 16 residues. CDR3 sequence: CASSHPDRGSNQPQHF. CDR3 nucleotide sequence: TGCGCCAGCAGTCATCCGGACAGGGGAAGCAATCAGCCCCAGCATTTT.

The chain uses TRBV3-1 (or the pseudogene TRBV3-2) and TRBJ1-5, with D hard to call. The CDR3 sequence is 13 residues long. V was shortened by 1 base and J by 4 bases, with 5 bases between the two germline ends. Germline values: CDR1 LGHDT, CDR2 YNNKEL (reference sequence). The CDR3 spells CASSQVGNQPQHF. The CDR3 nucleotides read TGTGCCAGCAGCCAAGTAGGAAATCAGCCCCAGCATTTT.

This clone was picked up a small number of times. This CDR3 is CASSRTGYNSPLHF. For the CDR3, the DNA is TGTGCCAGCAGCCGGACAGGATATAATTCACCCCTCCACTTT. This rearrangement joins TRBV11-2 to TRBJ1-6; TRBD1 agrees at 7 bases. Looked up from germline, CDR1 is SGHAT and CDR2 is FQNNGV. J lost 4 bases, V lost 5 bases, and 2 bases had no gene match. This CDR3 is 14 amino acids long.

This clone turned up a few times. V and J are TRBV11-2 and TRBJ2-7; D is perhaps TRBD2 (5 bases). This CDR3 contains 15 residues. V lost 0 bases to trimming and J lost 6 bases, with 15 bases between them. Germline loops: CDR1 SGHAT, CDR2 FQNNGV. In nucleotides, the CDR3 is TGTGCCAGCAGCTTAGATCCCGGGGAGTGGTTCGAGCAGTACTTC. It encodes CASSLDPGEWFEQYF.

This rearrangement joins TRBV7-6 to TRBJ2-7, with 10 nucleotides matching TRBD2. The CDR3 length is 17 residues. From germline, CDR1 is SGHVS and CDR2 FNYEAQ. J gave up 0 bases and V 5 bases, and 10 bases lay outside the gene matches. Here the CDR3 DNA reads TGTGCCAGCAGCCCATCCTTGGGGACTAGCGACTCCTACGAGCAGTACTTC. The encoded protein is CASSPSLGTSDSYEQYF.

V is TRBV7-8 and J is TRBJ1-4; tentatively, D is TRBD1 (5 bases). Germline CDR1 SGHVS, CDR2 FQNEAQ. CDR3 length: 15 amino acids. V shed 4 bases and J shed 7 bases, with 16 bases lying between them. The CDR3 DNA reads as TGTGCCAGCAGCTCGCTAGTAGGCGGGGGTGAAAAACTGTTTTTT. It is translated as CASSSLVGGGEKLFF. The variable domain in full, completed from reference TRBV7-8 and TRBJ1-4, reads GAGVSQSPRYKVAKRGQDVALRCDPISGHVSLFWYQQALGQGPEFLTYFQNEAQLDKSGLPSDRFFAERPEGSVSTLKIQRTQQEDSAVYLCASSSLVGGGEKLFFGSGTQLSVL.

This clone was detected once. V usage is TRBV5-6 and J usage is TRBJ2-1; D gene ambiguous. This CDR3 is 17 amino acids long. Between the trimmed V and J ends, which lost 0 bases and 0 bases, there was a span of 13 bases. Germline V gene data show CDR1 as SGHDT and CDR2 as YYEEEE. CDR3 loop: CASSLVVGGGSYNEQFF. CDR3 DNA: TGTGCCAGCAGCTTGGTCGTTGGCGGTGGCTCCTACAATGAGCAGTTCTTC.

The chain carries TRBV2 and TRBJ2-1; 11 nucleotides align to TRBD2. V trimming: 5 bases; J trimming: 5 bases; junction bases outside the gene matches: 5. The germline V gene has CDR1 SNHLY and CDR2 FYNNEI. This CDR3 spans 15 amino acids. The CDR3, as DNA: TGTGCCAGCAGTCCTCTAGCGGGGGGCCACAATGAGCAGTTCTTC. It codes for CASSPLAGGHNEQFF.

The gene calls are TRBV5-4 and TRBJ2-3; D possibly corresponds to TRBD1 (7 bases). The germline V gene encodes CDR1 SGHNT and CDR2 YYREEE (reference sequence). The CDR3 is 15 residues long. V shed 3 bases and J shed 5 bases, with 16 bases lying between them. In DNA form, the CDR3 reads TGTGCCAGCAGCTGGCTAGGAGGGGGCCAAGATACGCAGTATTTT. Its translation: CASSWLGGGQDTQYF.

This sequence joins TRBV3-1 (or the pseudogene TRBV3-2) and TRBJ2-7; D may be TRBD1 (5 bases). Germline V gene data show CDR1 as LGHDT and CDR2 as YNNKEL (reference sequence). V was pared by 4 bases and J by 0 bases, with 7 bases between. The CDR3 loop spans 13 amino acids. Written as DNA, the CDR3 is TGTGCCAGCAGCCGCACAGGCTCCTACGAGCAGTACTTC. Translating it yields CASSRTGSYEQYF.

This clone appeared once. This chain joins TRBV5-6 and TRBJ2-5; 9 positions agree with TRBD1. The CDR3 loop spans 16 amino acids. Germline V gene data show CDR1 as SGHDT and CDR2 as YYEEEE. V trimming: 3 bases; J trimming: 5 bases; junction bases outside the gene matches: 11. CDR3: CASSSTGTGTSETQYF. In DNA form, the CDR3 reads TGTGCCAGCAGCTCTACAGGGACAGGGACCTCTGAGACCCAGTACTTC.

The chain employs TRBV6-4 and TRBJ1-5; D might be TRBD1 (5 bases). This CDR3 spans 15 amino acids. Germline assignment: CDR1 MRHNA and CDR2 SNTAGT. The V and J ends lost 7 bases and 2 bases respectively, with 15 bases between them. The chain's CDR3 is CASTTSRVGNQPQHF. The CDR3 bases are TGTGCCAGCACCACGTCCAGGGTGGGCAATCAGCCCCAGCATTTT.

The gene calls are TRBV27 and TRBJ2-1; 8 nucleotides agree with TRBD2. V was clipped by 2 bases and J by 4 bases; unmatched bases: 22. The CDR3 runs 21 residues. Germline CDR1 is MNHEY and CDR2 is SMNVEV (reference sequence). CDR3 protein: CASSLRRVAGSPGGKYNEQFF. The CDR3 DNA reads TGTGCCAGCAGTTTACGACGGGTAGCGGGGAGCCCCGGAGGGAAATACAATGAGCAGTTCTTC.

In its sample, this clone was seen a few times. The chain couples TRBV6-5 to TRBJ1-1; the D is unclear. Trimming removed 2 bases at V and 8 bases at J, with 15 bases between. The CDR3 consists of 14 residues. Germline lookup yields CDR1 MNHEY and CDR2 SVGAGI. CDR3 amino acids: CASSYTRGSREAFF. CDR3 sequence (DNA): TGTGCCAGCAGTTACACCCGAGGCAGCAGAGAAGCTTTCTTT.

The chain combines TRBV6-5 with TRBJ2-7; D is possibly TRBD2 (7 bases). Trimming pared 6 bases from V and 2 bases from J, leaving 17 bases between. The germline V gene has CDR1 MNHEY and CDR2 SVGAGI. CDR3 length: 15 amino acids. CDR3: CASSRTAGATYEQYF. As DNA, the CDR3 is TGTGCCAGCAGCAGAACCGCGGGGGCGACCTACGAGCAGTACTTC.

The rearrangement links TRBV7-3 to TRBJ2-3; TRBD2 aligns across 10 bases. V lost 1 base and J lost 0; bases outside the gene matches: 7. The germline V gene has CDR1 SGHTA and CDR2 FQGTGA. The CDR3 is 18 amino acids. The CDR3 region has the DNA TGTGCCAGCAGCTTAATAGCGGGGGGTGAGTTTAGCACAGATACGCAGTATTTT. It yields the protein CASSLIAGGEFSTDTQYF. The entire variable domain, with the rest obtained from reference TRBV7-3 and TRBJ2-3, is as follows: GAGVSQTPSNKVTEKGKYVELRCDPISGHTALYWYRQSLGQGPEFLIYFQGTGAADDSGLPNDRFFAVRPEGSVSTLKIQRTERGDSAVYLCASSLIAGGEFSTDTQYFGPGTRLTVL.

The chain carries TRBV7-2 and TRBJ2-3; 9 nucleotides agree with TRBD2. V gave up 7 bases and J gave up 0 bases; unmatched junction bases: 2. CDR1 is SGHTA, CDR2 FQGNSA, per germline. The CDR3 is 14 residues long. CDR3 loop: CASKTSGSTDTQYF. In DNA form, the CDR3 reads TGTGCCAGCAAAACTAGCGGGAGCACAGATACGCAGTATTTT.